This TCR beta chain was recovered during a study of Ad26.COV2.S vaccination and SARS-CoV-2 variants. Notes on the study in general: People who got the vaccine had more spike-specific TCR breadth than people who got placebo. People who got the vaccine or the placebo had similar non-spike TCR breadth.

The treatment: around 19 received Ad26.COV2.S at low or high dose, single or two shots; about 5 received placebo; per-sample allocation not given. Sampling occurred on day 63 after the first vaccine or placebo injection. Within Boston, the person who donated was an adult of 18-55 years. An Ad26 vector was used to express Wuhan-strain SARS-CoV-2 spike as the vaccine. Profiling relied on immunoSEQ multiplex PCR, and the TCRdb table lists in-frame clones only, not all of them. The profile covers just over 350,000 clones, with 85% appearing a single time and about 3.5% taken by the ten largest. About this clone itself: Antigen: not known.

The sample was peripheral blood, taken in a trial of Ad26.COV2.S vaccine versus placebo. This receptor was obtained from a person between 18 and 65 years old who received the Ad26.COV2.S COVID-19 vaccine or a placebo.

As DNA, the CDR3 is TGCGCCAGCAGCCAAGTAGGGACAGGAGGTCAAGAGACCCAGTACTTC. This gives the protein CASSQVGTGGQETQYF. The chain has TRBV4-1 and TRBJ2-5; 8 bases match TRBD1. V lost 1 base and J lost 2; bases outside the gene matches: 6. There are 16 residues in the CDR3. Germline V lookup: CDR1 MGHRA, CDR2 YSYEKL.